This is a list of T cell receptor beta chains from one sample in a study of blood T cell repertoires in COVID-19. Generated by immunoSEQ multiplex PCR, the TCRdb table keeps only in-frame clones and is missing some. The sample lists about 350,000 clones, roughly 90% seen once, with about 7.3% in the top ten. Sequenced: peripheral blood. The receptor source for this set is a woman in her 70s with COVID-19, enrolled during active disease. Both conserved end residues are part of each CDR3. Fields, in order: clone size, D gene, CDR3 length, V gene, J gene, CDR3 protein, CDR3 DNA. The D gene is left open where the match is weak. Size tells how often a clone was seen (once, few, many) or the class of an expanded clone, and some rows leave it out.

-	TRBD2	17	TRBV10-3	TRBJ2-3	CAIRTAGETSGTDTQYF	TGTGCCATCAGGACAGCGGGGGAGACTTCCGGCACAGATACGCAGTATTTT
-	-	15	TRBV3-1/TRBV3-2	TRBJ2-5	CASSPIFYGGETQYF	TGTGCCAGCAGCCCCATCTTCTACGGGGGAGAGACCCAGTACTTC
once	-	15	TRBV12-2	TRBJ1-5	CASRLADRSNQPQHF	TGTGCAAGTCGCTTAGCGGACAGGAGCAATCAGCCCCAGCATTTT
-	-	16	TRBV4-2	TRBJ2-7	CASSPSPGESSYEQYF	TGTGCCAGCAGCCCCAGCCCGGGGGAAAGCTCCTACGAGCAGTACTTC
-	-	14	TRBV25-1	TRBJ2-2	CASSLGGYTGELFF	TGTGCCAGCAGTTTGGGGGGTTACACCGGGGAGCTGTTTTTT
-	TRBD2	15	TRBV5-1	TRBJ2-2	CASSAGTSVGGELFF	TGCGCCAGCAGCGCAGGGACTAGCGTAGGCGGGGAGCTGTTTTTT
-	-	15	TRBV18	TRBJ1-1	CASSPGRTANTEAFF	TGTGCCAGCTCACCCGGGAGGACCGCAAACACTGAAGCTTTCTTT
few	TRBD1	13	TRBV27	TRBJ1-2	CASRGQVTYGYTF	TGTGCCAGCCGAGGACAGGTGACTTATGGCTACACCTTC
-	-	14	TRBV6-6	TRBJ1-5	CASSHEDPGQPQHF	TGTGCCAGCAGCCACGAGGATCCCGGCCAGCCCCAGCATTTT
-	TRBD1	13	TRBV12-3/TRBV12-4	TRBJ1-1	CASSSGGGTEAFF	TGTGCCAGCAGTTCAGGGGGAGGCACTGAAGCTTTCTTT
-	TRBD1	13	TRBV19	TRBJ1-1	CASSHRGNTEAFF	TGTGCCAGTAGCCACAGGGGGAACACTGAAGCTTTCTTT
few	-	13	TRBV7-8	TRBJ1-1	CASSLGVRTEAFF	TGTGCCAGCAGCTTAGGAGTGAGGACTGAAGCTTTCTTT
-	-	13	TRBV5-6	TRBJ2-5	CASSYGNLETQYF	TGTGCCAGCAGTTACGGGAATTTAGAGACCCAGTACTTC
-	TRBD2	15	TRBV10-3	TRBJ2-5	CAISETSAGKETQYF	TGTGCCATCAGTGAGACTAGCGCGGGTAAAGAGACCCAGTACTTC
-	-	13	TRBV12-3/TRBV12-4	TRBJ1-2	CASSLVISYGYTF	TGTGCCAGCAGTTTAGTGATTAGCTATGGCTACACCTTC
-	TRBD2	16	TRBV5-1	TRBJ2-2	CASSLMGGESTGELFF	TGCGCCAGCAGCCTCATGGGAGGGGAATCCACCGGGGAGCTGTTTTTT
-	TRBD1	15	TRBV4-3	TRBJ2-5	CASSQEWDRGETQYF	TGCGCCAGCAGCCAAGAATGGGACAGGGGTGAGACCCAGTACTTC
-	TRBD2	17	TRBV5-4	TRBJ2-3	CASSLGLAGSSTDTQYF	TGTGCCAGCAGCCTTGGACTAGCGGGGAGCAGCACAGATACGCAGTATTTT
-	-	15	TRBV7-8	TRBJ1-1	CASSLDRLPNTEAFF	TGTGCCAGCAGCTTAGACAGGCTACCGAACACTGAAGCTTTCTTT
-	-	15	TRBV9	TRBJ1-2	CASSVAQGRVRRYTF	TGTGCCAGCAGCGTAGCTCAGGGCAGGGTCAGGCGCTACACCTTC
-	-	15	TRBV3-1/TRBV3-2	TRBJ1-4	CASSQSTVINEKLFF	TGTGCCAGCAGCCAATCAACAGTGATAAATGAAAAACTGTTTTTT
-	-	11	TRBV12-3/TRBV12-4	TRBJ2-1	CASSLSDEQFF	TGTGCCAGCAGTTTATCTGATGAGCAGTTCTTC
-	-	11	TRBV30	TRBJ2-3	CAWSQGDTQYF	TGTGCCTGGTCTCAGGGGGATACGCAGTATTTT
once	TRBD1	15	TRBV27	TRBJ1-2	CASSSSTGIRQGYTF	TGTGCCAGCAGTTCATCGACAGGGATTCGGCAAGGCTACACCTTC
-	TRBD2	13	TRBV2	TRBJ2-3	CASLAGGTDTQYF	TGTGCCAGCTTGGCGGGGGGCACAGATACGCAGTATTTT
-	-	15	TRBV14	TRBJ2-3	CASSQAGRGTDTQYF	TGTGCCAGCAGCCAAGCTGGGCGGGGCACAGATACGCAGTATTTT
few	-	14	TRBV30	TRBJ1-2	CAWTLIGSNYGYTF	TGTGCCTGGACCCTAATTGGGAGTAACTATGGCTACACCTTC
few	TRBD1	13	TRBV10-3	TRBJ1-1	CAIGTAQNTEAFF	TGTGCCATAGGGACAGCGCAGAACACTGAAGCTTTCTTT
-	TRBD1	17	TRBV7-8	TRBJ1-5	CASSLATGTVSNQPQHF	TGTGCCAGCAGCTTAGCCACCGGGACAGTTAGCAATCAGCCCCAGCATTTT
-	-	15	TRBV5-1	TRBJ2-5	CASSLAEVGQETQYF	TGCGCCAGCAGCTTGGCCGAGGTCGGTCAAGAGACCCAGTACTTC
-	-	13	TRBV30	TRBJ2-7	CAWSAGVPYEQYF	TGTGCCTGGAGTGCAGGGGTTCCCTACGAGCAGTACTTC
-	-	18	TRBV7-8	TRBJ2-7	CASSPEPLGGASSYEQYF	TGTGCCAGCAGCCCAGAGCCCCTGGGGGGGGCGAGCTCCTACGAGCAGTACTTC
-	-	14	TRBV24-1	TRBJ2-2	CATSALSATGELFF	TGTGCCACCAGTGCTCTAAGCGCTACCGGGGAGCTGTTTTTT
-	-	13	TRBV3-1/TRBV3-2	TRBJ2-7	CASSQQGGYEQYF	TGTGCCAGCAGCCAACAGGGTGGGTACGAGCAGTACTTC
-	-	14	TRBV5-1	TRBJ2-2	CASSSIGSTGELFF	TGCGCCAGCAGCTCCATCGGGTCTACCGGGGAGCTGTTTTTT
-	-	16	TRBV9	TRBJ2-6	CASSRRDRSGANVLTF	TGTGCCAGCAGCCGGCGGGACCGATCTGGGGCCAACGTCCTGACTTTC
once	TRBD1	15	TRBV2	TRBJ1-3	CASTLSRGSGNTIYF	TGTGCCAGCACATTATCCAGGGGGTCTGGAAACACCATATATTTT
-	-	13	TRBV6-2/TRBV6-3	TRBJ1-5	CASSYLANQPQHF	TGTGCCAGCAGTTACCTAGCTAATCAGCCCCAGCATTTT
-	TRBD1	14	TRBV5-8	TRBJ2-7	CASSLGRGPYEQYF	TGTGCCAGCAGCTTGGGCAGGGGGCCCTACGAGCAGTACTTC
-	-	14	TRBV7-2	TRBJ2-3	CASSLGTTTDTQYF	TGTGCCAGCAGCTTAGGGACAACCACAGATACGCAGTATTTT
-	-	14	TRBV24-1	TRBJ1-5	CATSEWQSNQPQHF	TGTGCCACCAGTGAGTGGCAGAGCAATCAGCCCCAGCATTTT